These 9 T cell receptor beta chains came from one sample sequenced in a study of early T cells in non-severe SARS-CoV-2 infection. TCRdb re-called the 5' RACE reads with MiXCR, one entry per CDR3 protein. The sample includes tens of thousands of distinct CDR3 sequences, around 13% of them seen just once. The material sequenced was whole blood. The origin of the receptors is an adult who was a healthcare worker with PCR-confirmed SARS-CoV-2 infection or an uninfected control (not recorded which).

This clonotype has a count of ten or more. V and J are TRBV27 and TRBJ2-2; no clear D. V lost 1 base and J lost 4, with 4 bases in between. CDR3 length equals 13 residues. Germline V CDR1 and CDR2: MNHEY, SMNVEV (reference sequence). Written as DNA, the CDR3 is TGTGCCAGCAGTTTATTGCCCACCGGGGAGCTGTTTTTT. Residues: CASSLLPTGELFF.

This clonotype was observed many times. CDR3 sequence: CSARSLQGEGETQYF. In DNA form, the CDR3 reads TGCAGTGCTAGATCCCTACAGGGGGAAGGAGAGACCCAGTACTTC. The chain combines TRBV20-1 with TRBJ2-5; 8 bases map to TRBD1. With V trimmed by 2 bases and J by 4 bases, 9 bases remained unmatched. This CDR3 has 15 residues. The germline CDR1 and CDR2 sequences are DFQATT and SNEGSKA (reference sequence).

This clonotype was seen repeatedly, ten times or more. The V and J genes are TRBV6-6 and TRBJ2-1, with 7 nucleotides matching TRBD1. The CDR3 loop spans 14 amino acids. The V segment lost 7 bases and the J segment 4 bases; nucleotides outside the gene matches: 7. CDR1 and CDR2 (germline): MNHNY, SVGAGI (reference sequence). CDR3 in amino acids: CASMGTERYNEQFF. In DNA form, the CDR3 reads TGTGCCAGCATGGGGACAGAAAGATACAATGAGCAGTTCTTC.

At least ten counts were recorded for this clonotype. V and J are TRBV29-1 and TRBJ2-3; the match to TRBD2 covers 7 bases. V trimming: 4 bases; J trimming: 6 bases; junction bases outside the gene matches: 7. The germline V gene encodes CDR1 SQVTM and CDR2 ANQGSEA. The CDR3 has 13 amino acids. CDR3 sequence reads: CSVGSSGMDTQYF. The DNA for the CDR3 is TGCAGCGTTGGATCAAGCGGGATGGATACGCAGTATTTT.

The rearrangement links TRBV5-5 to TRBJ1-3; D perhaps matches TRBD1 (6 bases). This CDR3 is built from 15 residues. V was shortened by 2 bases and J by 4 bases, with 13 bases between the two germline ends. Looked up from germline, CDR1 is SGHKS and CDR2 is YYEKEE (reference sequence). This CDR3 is CASSFPGARGNTIYF. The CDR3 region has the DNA TGTGCCAGCAGCTTTCCGGGGGCAAGGGGAAACACCATATATTTT.

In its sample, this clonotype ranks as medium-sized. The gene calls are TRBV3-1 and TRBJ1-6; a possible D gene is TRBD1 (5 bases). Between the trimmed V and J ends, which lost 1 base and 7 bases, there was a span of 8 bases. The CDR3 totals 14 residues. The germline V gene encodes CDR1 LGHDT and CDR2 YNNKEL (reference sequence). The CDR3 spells CASSQVGGNSPLHF. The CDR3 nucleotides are TGTGCCAGCAGCCAAGTGGGGGGGAATTCACCCCTCCACTTT. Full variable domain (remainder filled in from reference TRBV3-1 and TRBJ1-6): DTAVSQTPKYLVTQMGNDKSIKCEQNLGHDTMYWYKQDSKKFLKIMFSYNNKELIINETVPNRFSPKSPDKAHLNLHINSLELGDSAVYFCASSQVGGNSPLHFGNGTRLTVT.

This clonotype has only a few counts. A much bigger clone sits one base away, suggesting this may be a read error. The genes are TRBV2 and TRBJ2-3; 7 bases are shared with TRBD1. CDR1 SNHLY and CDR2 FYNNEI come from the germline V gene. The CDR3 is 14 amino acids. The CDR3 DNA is TGTACCAGCAAAACCGGACAGGGCACAGATACGCAGTATTTT. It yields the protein CTSKTGQGTDTQYF. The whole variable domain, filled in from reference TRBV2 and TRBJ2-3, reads EPEVTQTPSHQVTQMGQEVILRCVPISNHLYFYWYRQILGQKVEFLVSFYNNEISEKSEIFDDQFSVERPDGSNFTLKIRSTKLEDSAMYFCTSKTGQGTDTQYFGPGTRLTVL.

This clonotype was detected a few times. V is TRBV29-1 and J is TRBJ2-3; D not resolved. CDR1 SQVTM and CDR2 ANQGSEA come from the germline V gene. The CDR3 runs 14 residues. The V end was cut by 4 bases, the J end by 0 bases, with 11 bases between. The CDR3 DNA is TGCAGCGTTGTAGTGGTCCATAGCACAGATACGCAGTATTTT. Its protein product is CSVVVVHSTDTQYF.

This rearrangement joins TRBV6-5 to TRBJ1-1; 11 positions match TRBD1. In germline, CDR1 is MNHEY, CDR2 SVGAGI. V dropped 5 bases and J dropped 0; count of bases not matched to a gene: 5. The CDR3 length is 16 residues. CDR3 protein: CASSTRTGGMNTEAFF. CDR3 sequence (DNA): TGTGCCAGCAGTACCCGGACAGGGGGCATGAACACTGAAGCTTTCTTT.